Described below is a single T cell receptor (beta chain) sequence and its context. Between the trimmed V and J ends, which lost 1 base and 7 bases, there was a span of 11 bases. The CDR3 extends over 14 amino acids. The germline CDR1 and CDR2 sequences are KGHSH and LQKENI. The data derive from a study of T-cell reconstitution after alpha-beta-depleted transplantation in children. During its preparation, the TCRbeta library received unique molecular identifiers. TCRdb recomputed calls from the PCR reads with MiXCR, one row per CDR3 protein. The sample includes some 200,000 distinct CDR3 sequences, roughly 14% seen only once; the top ten take roughly 13%.

The chain has TRBV18 and TRBJ2-1; no clear D gene. The sample here was PBMCs from the stem cell graft donor, taken from the stem cell graft. This sequence originates from a human donor who donated a stem cell graft to a child with acute lymphoblastic leukemia. The CDR3 reads CASSPRTNTNEQFF. The CDR3 coding sequence is TGTGCCAGCTCACCACGAACTAACACAAATGAGCAGTTCTTC.